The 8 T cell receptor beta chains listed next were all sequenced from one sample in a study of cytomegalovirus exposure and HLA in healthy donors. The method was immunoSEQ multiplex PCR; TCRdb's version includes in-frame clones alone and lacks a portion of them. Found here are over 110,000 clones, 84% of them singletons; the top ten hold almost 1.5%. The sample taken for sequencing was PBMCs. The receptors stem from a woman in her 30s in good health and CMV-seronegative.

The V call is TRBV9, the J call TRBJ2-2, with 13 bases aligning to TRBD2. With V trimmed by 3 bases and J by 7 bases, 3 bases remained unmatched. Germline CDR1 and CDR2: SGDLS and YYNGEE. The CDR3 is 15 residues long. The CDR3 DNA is TGTGCCAGCAGCGGAACTAGCGGGGGGGTCGGGGAGCTGTTTTTT. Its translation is CASSGTSGGVGELFF. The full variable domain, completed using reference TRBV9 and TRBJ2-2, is DSGVTQTPKHLITATGQRVTLRCSPRSGDLSVYWYQQSLDQGLQFLIQYYNGEERAKGNILERFSAQQFPDLHSELNLSSLELGDSALYFCASSGTSGGVGELFFGEGSRLTVL.

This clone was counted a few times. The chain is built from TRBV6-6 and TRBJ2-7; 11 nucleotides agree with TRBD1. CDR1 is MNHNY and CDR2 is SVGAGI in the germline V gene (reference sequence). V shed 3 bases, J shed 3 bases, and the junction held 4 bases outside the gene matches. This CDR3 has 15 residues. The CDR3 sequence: CASSYGGTGGYEQYF. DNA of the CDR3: TGTGCCAGCAGTTATGGGGGGACAGGGGGCTACGAGCAGTACTTC.

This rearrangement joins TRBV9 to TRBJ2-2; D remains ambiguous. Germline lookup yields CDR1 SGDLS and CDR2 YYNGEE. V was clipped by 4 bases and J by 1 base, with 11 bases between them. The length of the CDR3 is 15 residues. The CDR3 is CASSPSSQNTGELFF. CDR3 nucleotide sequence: TGTGCCAGCAGCCCCTCTAGTCAGAACACCGGGGAGCTGTTTTTT.

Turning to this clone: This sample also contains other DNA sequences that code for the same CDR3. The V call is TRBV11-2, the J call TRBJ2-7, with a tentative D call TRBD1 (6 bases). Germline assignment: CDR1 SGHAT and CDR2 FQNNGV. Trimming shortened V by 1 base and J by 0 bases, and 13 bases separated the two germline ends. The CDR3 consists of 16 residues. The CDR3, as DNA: TGTGCCAGCAGCTTAGGTACAGGGTACAGCTCCTACGAGCAGTACTTC. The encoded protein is CASSLGTGYSSYEQYF.

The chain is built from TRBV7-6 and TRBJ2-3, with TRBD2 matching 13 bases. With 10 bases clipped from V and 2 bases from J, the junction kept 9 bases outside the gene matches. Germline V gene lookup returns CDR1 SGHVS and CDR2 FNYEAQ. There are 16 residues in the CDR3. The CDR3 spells CATSLLAGGVTDTQYF. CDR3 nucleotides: TGTGCCACGTCACTACTAGCGGGGGGGGTCACAGATACGCAGTATTTT.

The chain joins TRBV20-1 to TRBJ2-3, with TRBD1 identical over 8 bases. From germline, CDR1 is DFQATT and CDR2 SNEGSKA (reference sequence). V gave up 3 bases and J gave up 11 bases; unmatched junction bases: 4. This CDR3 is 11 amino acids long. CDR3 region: CSASQGALQYF. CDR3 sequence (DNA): TGCAGTGCTAGTCAGGGGGCCCTGCAGTATTTT.

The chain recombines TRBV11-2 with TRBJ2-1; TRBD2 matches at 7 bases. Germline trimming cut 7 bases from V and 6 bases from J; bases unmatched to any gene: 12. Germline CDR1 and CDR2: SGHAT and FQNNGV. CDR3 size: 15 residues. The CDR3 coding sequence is TGTGCCAGCACCTCCCCTTGGGGGGGATCCAATGAGCAGTTCTTC. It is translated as CASTSPWGGSNEQFF. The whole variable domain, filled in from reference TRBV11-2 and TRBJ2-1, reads EAGVAQSPRYKIIEKRQSVAFWCNPISGHATLYWYQQILGQGPKLLIQFQNNGVVDDSQLPKDRFSAERLKGVDSTLKIQPAKLEDSAVYLCASTSPWGGSNEQFFGPGTRLTVL.

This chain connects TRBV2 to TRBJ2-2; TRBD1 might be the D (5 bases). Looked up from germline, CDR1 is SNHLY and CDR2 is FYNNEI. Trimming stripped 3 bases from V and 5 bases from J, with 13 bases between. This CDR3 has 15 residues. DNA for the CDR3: TGTGCCAGCAGTGATTGGGGCGTGGAGACCGGGGAGCTGTTTTTT. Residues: CASSDWGVETGELFF. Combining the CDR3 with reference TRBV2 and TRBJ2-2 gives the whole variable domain EPEVTQTPSHQVTQMGQEVILRCVPISNHLYFYWYRQILGQKVEFLVSFYNNEISEKSEIFDDQFSVERPDGSNFTLKIRSTKLEDSAMYFCASSDWGVETGELFFGEGSRLTVL.